This is a list of T cell receptor beta chains from one sample in a study of response to subunit inactivated influenza vaccine. Each CDR3 protein gets one entry after TCRdb re-called the RT-PCR reads with MiXCR. This sample has around 520,000 distinct CDR3 sequences, with around 11% found just once. The sample consisted of PBMCs from blood, taken on the day of vaccination. The receptors shown here come from a man aged 45-65 years who received an inactivated influenza vaccine. The CDR3 runs from the conserved cysteine through the conserved F or W. D genes are given only for firm matches. Size tells how often a clone was seen (once, few, many) or the class of an expanded clone, and some rows leave it out.

v_call	clone_size	j_call	d_call	cdr3_nt	cdr3_aa
TRBV28	few	TRBJ2-2	-	TGTGCCAGCAGTTTATCAAGGGCGAGCGGGCACACCGGGGAGCTGTTTTTT	CASSLSRASGHTGELFF
TRBV7-2	many	TRBJ1-3	-	TGTGCCAGCAGACCCAGGGGAGGCGGAAACACCATATATTTT	CASRPRGGGNTIYF
TRBV27	few	TRBJ2-5	-	TGTGCCAGCAGTTTAAATTCACTACCAAGAGAGGCCCAGTACTTC	CASSLNSLPREAQYF
TRBV7-2	-	TRBJ1-3	-	TGTGCCAGCAGCTTACAGGGTTATGGAAACACCATATATTTT	CASSLQGYGNTIYF
TRBV7-9	few	TRBJ1-4	-	TGTGCCAGCAGCCCCCAGCGTGATGAAAAACTGTTTTTT	CASSPQRDEKLFF
TRBV2	-	TRBJ1-1	-	TGTGCCAGCACCCTCGCCAGAGGGCTGGACACTGAAGCTTTCTTT	CASTLARGLDTEAFF
TRBV6-2/TRBV6-3	many	TRBJ2-5	-	TGTGCCAGCAGTTCGCGGGATCGGGAGACCCAGTACTTC	CASSSRDRETQYF
TRBV11-2	few	TRBJ1-2	TRBD1	TGTGCCAGCAGCTTCAGGACAGGAACGGGATCTGGCTACACCTTC	CASSFRTGTGSGYTF
TRBV4-2	many	TRBJ2-1	TRBD2	TGTGCCAGCAGCCAAGACGCGGGTCTAGCGGGTACAGGTGAGCAGTTCTTC	CASSQDAGLAGTGEQFF
TRBV27	few	TRBJ2-1	-	TGTGCCAGCAGTTTAGGGTCTTCTCTCTATGAGCAGTTCTTC	CASSLGSSLYEQFF
TRBV28	-	TRBJ2-7	TRBD1	TGTGCCAGCAGTTTTTGGGTCAGGGGGCCTAAATACGAGCAGTACTTC	CASSFWVRGPKYEQYF
TRBV7-6	few	TRBJ2-1	-	TGTGCCAGCAGCTTTGCAGGGGACAATGAGCAGTTCTTC	CASSFAGDNEQFF
TRBV4-1	few	TRBJ2-7	-	TGCGCCAGCAGCCAAGAATGGGACGGAAGCTCCTACGAGCAGTACTTC	CASSQEWDGSSYEQYF
TRBV25-1	-	TRBJ2-2	-	TGTGCCAGCCGACCAGGACCCGGGGAGCTGTTTTTT	CASRPGPGELFF
TRBV4-3	few	TRBJ2-2	-	TGCGCCAGCAGCCAATCCCCAAACCTGAACACCGGGGAGCTGTTTTTT	CASSQSPNLNTGELFF
TRBV7-2	few	TRBJ1-2	-	TGTGCCAGCAGCCCCGCACGGGACTATGGCTACACCTTC	CASSPARDYGYTF
TRBV3-1	-	TRBJ2-2	-	TGTGCCAGCAGCCGCAGGGCGGTGTACACCGGGGAGCTGTTTTTT	CASSRRAVYTGELFF
TRBV28	many	TRBJ1-3	-	TGTGCCAGCACCAAGGGTAATGGAAACACCATATATTTT	CASTKGNGNTIYF
TRBV20-1	few	TRBJ1-5	-	TGCAGTGCTAGAGTCCTGGGGGGCGAGGATCAGCCCCAGCATTTT	CSARVLGGEDQPQHF
TRBV28	-	TRBJ2-1	-	TGTGCCAGCAATTCAGGGAGCCCCTACAATGAGCAGTTCTTC	CASNSGSPYNEQFF
TRBV5-1	-	TRBJ2-5	TRBD2	TGCGCCAGCAGCTTGGACACTAGCGGGCGCACCCCTTGGGAGACCCAGTACTTC	CASSLDTSGRTPWETQYF
TRBV12-3/TRBV12-4	many	TRBJ1-5	-	TGTGCCAGCAGCCAGCAAGACCCCCAGCCCCAGCATTTT	CASSQQDPQPQHF
TRBV12-3/TRBV12-4	many	TRBJ2-5	TRBD2	TGTGCCAGCAGCGCGACTAGCGGGGGAGTACAAGAGACCCAGTACTTC	CASSATSGGVQETQYF
TRBV7-2	-	TRBJ1-6	-	TGTGCCAGCAGCTTAATATGGTCGGGGGATTCACCCCTCCACTTT	CASSLIWSGDSPLHF
TRBV28	-	TRBJ1-1	TRBD1	TGTGCCAGCAGTAACAGGGGGCGTCGGAACACTGAAGCTTTCTTT	CASSNRGRRNTEAFF
TRBV4-3	many	TRBJ2-1	TRBD2	TGCGCCAGCAGCCAAGGCGGGACTAGCGGGAACTACAATGAGCAGTTCTTC	CASSQGGTSGNYNEQFF
TRBV27	-	TRBJ1-6	-	TGTGCCAGCAGACTTACAGGGCGGTCACCCCTCCACTTT	CASRLTGRSPLHF
TRBV20-1	few	TRBJ2-1	TRBD1	TGCAGTGCTAGCCGGGACAGGGCATCTAATGAGCAGTTCTTC	CSASRDRASNEQFF
TRBV4-3	-	TRBJ2-5	-	TGCGCCAGCAGCCAAGATCGGGCAGAACCCACCCAGTACTTC	CASSQDRAEPTQYF
TRBV20-1	few	TRBJ2-1	-	TGCAGTGCCGAAAACCCACAGGGAGGTAGGAATGAGCAGTTCTTC	CSAENPQGGRNEQFF
TRBV20-1	few	TRBJ2-5	-	TGCAGTGCTAGTCTGCGAAACCAAGAGACCCAGTACTTC	CSASLRNQETQYF
TRBV6-1	few	TRBJ1-5	TRBD1	TGTGCCAGCAGTGAACCTACAGGGGTGAGTCAGCCCCAGCATTTT	CASSEPTGVSQPQHF
TRBV20-1	-	TRBJ2-3	-	TGCAGTGCAGGGGGCACAGATACGCAGTATTTT	CSAGGTDTQYF
TRBV12-3/TRBV12-4	many	TRBJ1-4	-	TGTGCCAGCAGTGTCGGAGGGGCAACTAATGAAAAACTGTTTTTT	CASSVGGATNEKLFF
TRBV5-1	few	TRBJ2-7	-	TGCGCCAGCAGCTTGGGGAGACAGAAATACGAGCAGTACTTC	CASSLGRQKYEQYF
TRBV28	many	TRBJ2-7	-	TGTGCCAGCAGTTTCTTTCAGGGCTCCTACGAGCAGTACTTC	CASSFFQGSYEQYF
TRBV10-3	-	TRBJ1-4	-	TGTGCCATCAGTGACGGGGCCGGGAATGAAAAACTGTTTTTT	CAISDGAGNEKLFF
TRBV12-3/TRBV12-4	many	TRBJ2-1	-	TGTGCCAGCAGTTTACCGCAGGGGAACAATGAGCAGTTCTTC	CASSLPQGNNEQFF
TRBV18	-	TRBJ2-1	-	TGTGCCAGCTCACCACTGACAGGGGAGGGCTACAATGAGCAGTTCTTC	CASSPLTGEGYNEQFF
TRBV29-1	many	TRBJ2-2	TRBD1	TGCAGCGTCGAAAGGACAGGGTTTCACACCGGGGAGCTGTTTTTT	CSVERTGFHTGELFF
TRBV6-1	few	TRBJ2-3	TRBD1	TGTGCCAGCAGCAGTACAGGGGGTCCCACAGATACGCAGTATTTT	CASSSTGGPTDTQYF
TRBV5-1	-	TRBJ2-5	TRBD2	TGCGCCAGCAGCTTGGTGACGGGAGGGAGGGAGACCCAGTACTTC	CASSLVTGGRETQYF
TRBV5-5	many	TRBJ2-1	-	TGTGCCAGCAGCTTGATGCTCAGCTACAATGAGCAGTTCTTC	CASSLMLSYNEQFF
TRBV15	-	TRBJ2-5	TRBD1	TGTGCCACCAGCAGGGGACAGGGGCAAGAGACCCAGTACTTC	CATSRGQGQETQYF
TRBV7-2	many	TRBJ2-7	-	TGTGCCAGCAGCTTAGATGACAGACCTCTGGGCGAGCAGTACTTC	CASSLDDRPLGEQYF
TRBV20-1	few	TRBJ2-7	-	TGCAGTGCTAGAGATAAGGGGGGGCCGTGGGAGCAGTACTTC	CSARDKGGPWEQYF
TRBV20-1	-	TRBJ2-1	TRBD2	TGCAGTGCTAGTGACCTAGCGGGAGGTTTCAATGAGCAGTTCTTC	CSASDLAGGFNEQFF
TRBV20-1	once	TRBJ1-2	TRBD1	TGCAGTGCTATAGGAGGGGGGGACAGCCATGGCTACACCTTC	CSAIGGGDSHGYTF